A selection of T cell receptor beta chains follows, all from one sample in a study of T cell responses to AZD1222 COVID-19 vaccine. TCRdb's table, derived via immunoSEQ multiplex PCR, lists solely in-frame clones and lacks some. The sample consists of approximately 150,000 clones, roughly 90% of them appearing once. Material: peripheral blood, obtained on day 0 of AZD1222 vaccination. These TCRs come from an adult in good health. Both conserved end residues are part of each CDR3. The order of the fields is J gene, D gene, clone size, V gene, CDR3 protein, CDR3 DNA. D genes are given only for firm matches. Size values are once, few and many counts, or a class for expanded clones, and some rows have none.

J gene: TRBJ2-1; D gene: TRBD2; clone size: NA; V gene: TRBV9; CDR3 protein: CASSPAGDSGNEQFF; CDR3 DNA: TGTGCCAGCAGCCCGGCGGGGGATAGCGGCAATGAGCAGTTCTTC
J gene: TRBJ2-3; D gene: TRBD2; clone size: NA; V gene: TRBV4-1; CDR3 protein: CASTQREWDTQYF; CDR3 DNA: TGCGCCAGCACCCAGCGGGAGTGGGATACGCAGTATTTT
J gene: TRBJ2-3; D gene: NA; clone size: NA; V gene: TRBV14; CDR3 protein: CASSLTDTQYF; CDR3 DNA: TGTGCCAGCAGCCTCACAGATACGCAGTATTTT
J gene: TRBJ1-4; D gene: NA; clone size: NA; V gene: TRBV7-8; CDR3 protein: CASSPGGGKLFF; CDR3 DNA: TGTGCCAGCAGCCCAGGCGGGGGAAAACTGTTTTTT
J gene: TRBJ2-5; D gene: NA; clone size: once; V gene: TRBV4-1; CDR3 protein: CASSRDRYQETQYF; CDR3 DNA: TGCGCCAGCTCCCGCGACAGGTACCAAGAGACCCAGTACTTC
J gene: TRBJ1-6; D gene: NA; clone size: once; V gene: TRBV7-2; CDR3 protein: CASSLPSGAPLNSPLHF; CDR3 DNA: TGTGCCAGCAGCTTACCCTCGGGGGCGCCCCTTAATTCACCCCTCCACTTT
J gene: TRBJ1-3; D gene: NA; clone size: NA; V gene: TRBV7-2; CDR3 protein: CASSLVGGPGNTIYF; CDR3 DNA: TGTGCCAGCAGCTTAGTCGGGGGGCCCGGAAACACCATATATTTT
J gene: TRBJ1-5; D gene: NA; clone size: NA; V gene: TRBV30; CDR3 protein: CAWRTGTYSNQPQHF; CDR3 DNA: TGTGCCTGGAGAACGGGGACGTATAGCAATCAGCCCCAGCATTTT
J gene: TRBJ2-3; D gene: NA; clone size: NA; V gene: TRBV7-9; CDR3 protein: CASSFGSFTDTQYF; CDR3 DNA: TGTGCCAGCAGCTTCGGCAGCTTCACAGATACGCAGTATTTT
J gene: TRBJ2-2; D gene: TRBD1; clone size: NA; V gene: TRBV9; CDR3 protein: CASSVLTGSTGELFF; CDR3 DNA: TGTGCCAGCAGCGTACTGACAGGGAGTACCGGGGAGCTGTTTTTT
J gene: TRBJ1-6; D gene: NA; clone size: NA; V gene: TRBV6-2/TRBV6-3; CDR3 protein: CASSYRQGIHF; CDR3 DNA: TGTGCCAGCAGTTACCGCCAGGGAATCCACTTT
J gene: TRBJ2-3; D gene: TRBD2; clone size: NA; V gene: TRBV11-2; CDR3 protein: CASSFILAGEVNTQYF; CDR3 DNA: TGTGCCAGCAGCTTCATCCTAGCGGGGGAAGTGAATACGCAGTATTTT
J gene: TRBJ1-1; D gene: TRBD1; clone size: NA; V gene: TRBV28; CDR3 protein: CASSLGVGYLVGIGTGETEAFF; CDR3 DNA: TGTGCCAGCAGTTTAGGGGTCGGCTACCTTGTTGGTATTGGGACAGGAGAAACCGAAGCTTTCTTT
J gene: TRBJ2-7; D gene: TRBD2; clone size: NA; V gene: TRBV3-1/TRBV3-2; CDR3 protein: CASSQEAIGTSTSLLGEQYF; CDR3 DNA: TGTGCCAGCAGCCAAGAGGCGATAGGGACTAGCACCTCCTTATTAGGGGAGCAGTACTTC
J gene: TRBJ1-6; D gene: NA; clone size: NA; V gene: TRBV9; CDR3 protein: CASSPRGTNNSPLHF; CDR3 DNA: TGTGCCAGCAGCCCGAGGGGAACTAATAATTCACCCCTCCACTTT
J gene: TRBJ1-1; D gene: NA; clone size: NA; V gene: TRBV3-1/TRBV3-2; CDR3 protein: CASSQQSGGWNEAFF; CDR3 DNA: TGTGCCAGCAGCCAACAGTCGGGAGGGTGGAATGAAGCTTTCTTT
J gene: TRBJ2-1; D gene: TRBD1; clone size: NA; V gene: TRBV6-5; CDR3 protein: CASSLGTGHGEQFF; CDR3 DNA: TGTGCCAGCAGTCTAGGGACAGGTCATGGTGAGCAGTTCTTC
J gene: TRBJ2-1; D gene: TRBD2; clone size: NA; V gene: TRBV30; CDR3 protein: CAWISVRTSGRADEQFF; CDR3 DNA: TGTGCCTGGATTTCCGTCCGGACTAGCGGGAGGGCCGATGAGCAGTTCTTC
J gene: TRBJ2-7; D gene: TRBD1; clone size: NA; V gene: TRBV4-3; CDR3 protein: CASSQEQGSNYEQYF; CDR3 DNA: TGCGCCAGCAGCCAAGAACAGGGGTCAAACTACGAGCAGTACTTC
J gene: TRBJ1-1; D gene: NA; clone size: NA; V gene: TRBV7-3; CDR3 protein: CASSLTFAGSNTEAFF; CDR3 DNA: TGTGCCAGCAGCTTAACGTTCGCGGGTAGTAACACTGAAGCTTTCTTT
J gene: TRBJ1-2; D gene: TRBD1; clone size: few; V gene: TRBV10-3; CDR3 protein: CAITGGRDYGYTF; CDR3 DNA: TGTGCCATCACAGGGGGGCGTGACTATGGCTACACCTTC
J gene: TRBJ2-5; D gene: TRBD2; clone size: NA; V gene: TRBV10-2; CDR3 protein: CASTDLAGGPIEETQYF; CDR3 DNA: TGCGCCAGCACCGACCTAGCGGGAGGGCCTATCGAAGAGACCCAGTACTTC
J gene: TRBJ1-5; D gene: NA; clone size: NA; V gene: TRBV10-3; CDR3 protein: CAISESLQTAVNQPQHF; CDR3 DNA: TGTGCCATCAGTGAGTCGCTTCAAACGGCAGTTAATCAGCCCCAGCATTTT
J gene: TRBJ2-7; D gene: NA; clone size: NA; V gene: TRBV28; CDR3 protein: CASSVTGSRQYF; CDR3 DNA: TGTGCCAGCAGTGTGACAGGTTCGCGGCAGTACTTC
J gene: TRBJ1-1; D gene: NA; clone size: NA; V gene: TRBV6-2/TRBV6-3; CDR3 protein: CASSPTGTAQTAFF; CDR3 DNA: TGTGCCAGCAGTCCCACCGGGACGGCTCAGACAGCTTTCTTT
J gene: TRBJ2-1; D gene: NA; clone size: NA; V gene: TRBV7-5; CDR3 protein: CARSLASVHEQFF; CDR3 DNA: TGTGCCAGAAGCTTAGCTTCGGTTCATGAGCAGTTCTTC
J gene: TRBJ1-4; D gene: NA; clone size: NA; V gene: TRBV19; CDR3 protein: CASSIGNNEKLFF; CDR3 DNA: TGTGCCAGTAGTATCGGAAATAATGAAAAACTGTTTTTT
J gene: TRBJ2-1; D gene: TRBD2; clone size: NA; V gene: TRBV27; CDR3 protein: CASSDTPGLGDIFSSYNEQFF; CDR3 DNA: TGTGCCAGCAGCGACACCCCGGGACTAGGAGACATCTTTAGCTCCTACAATGAGCAGTTCTTC
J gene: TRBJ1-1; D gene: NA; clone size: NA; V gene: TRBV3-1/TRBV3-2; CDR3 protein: CASSQGLLNTEAFF; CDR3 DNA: TGTGCCAGCAGCCAAGGCCTATTGAACACTGAAGCTTTCTTT
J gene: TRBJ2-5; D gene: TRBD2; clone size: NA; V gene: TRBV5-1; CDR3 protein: CASSLAGLAETQYF; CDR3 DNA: TGCGCCAGCAGCTTGGCGGGACTAGCAGAGACCCAGTACTTC
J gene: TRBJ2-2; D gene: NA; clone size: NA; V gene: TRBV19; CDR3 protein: CASSGGGPGELFF; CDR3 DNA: TGTGCCAGTAGTGGCGGCGGTCCCGGGGAGCTGTTTTTT
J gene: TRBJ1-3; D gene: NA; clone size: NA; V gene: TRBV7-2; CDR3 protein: CASSFSGEGNTIYF; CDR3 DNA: TGTGCCAGCAGCTTTTCAGGGGAAGGAAACACCATATATTTT
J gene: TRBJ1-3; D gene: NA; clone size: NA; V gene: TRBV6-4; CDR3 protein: CASSAFRASRGPGNTIYF; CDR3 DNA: TGTGCCAGCAGTGCCTTCCGGGCCTCGCGGGGTCCCGGAAACACCATATATTTT
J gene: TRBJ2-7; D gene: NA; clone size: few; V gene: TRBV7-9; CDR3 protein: CASSLAQRPPYEQYF; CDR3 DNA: TGTGCCAGCAGCTTAGCGCAGCGACCCCCCTACGAGCAGTACTTC
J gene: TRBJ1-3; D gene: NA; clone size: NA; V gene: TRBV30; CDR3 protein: CAWSRGNGNTIYF; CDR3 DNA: TGTGCCTGGAGTAGGGGGAATGGAAACACCATATATTTT
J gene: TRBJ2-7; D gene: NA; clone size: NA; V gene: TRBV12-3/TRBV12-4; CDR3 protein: CASSLWRPYEQYF; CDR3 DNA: TGTGCCAGCAGTCTATGGAGACCCTACGAGCAGTACTTC
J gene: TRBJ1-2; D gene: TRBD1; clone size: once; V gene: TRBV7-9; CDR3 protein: CAIGTANNYGYTF; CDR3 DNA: TGTGCCATCGGGACAGCCAATAACTATGGCTACACCTTC
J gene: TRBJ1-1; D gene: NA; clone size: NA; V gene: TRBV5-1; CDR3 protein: CASSPGGRVEAFF; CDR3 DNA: TGCGCCAGCAGCCCGGGGGGTCGGGTTGAAGCTTTCTTT
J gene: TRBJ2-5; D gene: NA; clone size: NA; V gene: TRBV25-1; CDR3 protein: CASSWGAWETQYF; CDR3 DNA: TGTGCCAGCAGTTGGGGGGCCTGGGAGACCCAGTACTTC
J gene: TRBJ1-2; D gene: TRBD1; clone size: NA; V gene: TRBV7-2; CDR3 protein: CASSEDRVLGYTF; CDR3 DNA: TGTGCCAGCAGCGAAGACAGGGTTCTCGGCTACACCTTC
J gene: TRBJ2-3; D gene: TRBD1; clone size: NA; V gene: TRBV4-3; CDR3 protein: CASSQGTASDTQYF; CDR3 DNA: TGCGCCAGCAGCCAGGGGACAGCCTCAGATACGCAGTATTTT
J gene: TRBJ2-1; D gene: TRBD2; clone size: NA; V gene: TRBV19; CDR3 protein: CASSLPGLASRDEQFF; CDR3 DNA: TGTGCCAGTAGTTTGCCGGGACTAGCTTCTCGCGATGAGCAGTTCTTC
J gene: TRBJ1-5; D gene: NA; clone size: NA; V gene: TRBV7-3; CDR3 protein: CASSLSHGDQPQHF; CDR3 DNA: TGTGCCAGCAGCTTATCCCACGGGGATCAGCCCCAGCATTTT
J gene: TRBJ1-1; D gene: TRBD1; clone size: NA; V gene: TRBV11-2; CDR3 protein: CASSSLWFPRTGRNTEAFF; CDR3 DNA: TGTGCCAGCAGCTCCCTTTGGTTTCCGCGGACAGGGAGAAACACTGAAGCTTTCTTT
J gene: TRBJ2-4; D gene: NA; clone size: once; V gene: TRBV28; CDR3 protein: CASSPFHASGGQYF; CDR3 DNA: TGTGCCAGCAGTCCTTTCCATGCCTCTGGAGGTCAGTACTTC
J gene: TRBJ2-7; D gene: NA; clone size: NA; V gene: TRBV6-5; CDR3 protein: CASSLHGDYEQYF; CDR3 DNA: TGTGCCAGCAGTCTTCACGGGGATTACGAGCAGTACTTC
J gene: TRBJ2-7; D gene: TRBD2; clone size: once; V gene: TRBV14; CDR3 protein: CASSLLTSDYEQYF; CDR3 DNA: TGTGCCAGCAGCCTCTTGACTAGCGACTACGAGCAGTACTTC
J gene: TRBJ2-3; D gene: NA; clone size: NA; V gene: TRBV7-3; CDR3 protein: CASSLTGQGTDTQYF; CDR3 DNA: TGTGCCAGCAGCTTAACGGGACAAGGCACAGATACGCAGTATTTT
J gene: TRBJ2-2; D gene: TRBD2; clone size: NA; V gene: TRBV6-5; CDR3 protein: CASRGGYGELFF; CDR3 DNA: TGTGCCAGCAGGGGGGGGTACGGGGAGCTGTTTTTT
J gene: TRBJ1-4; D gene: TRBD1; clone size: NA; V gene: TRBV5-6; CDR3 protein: CASSLVGQGGEKLFF; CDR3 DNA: TGTGCCAGCAGCTTGGTGGGACAGGGTGGAGAAAAACTGTTTTTT
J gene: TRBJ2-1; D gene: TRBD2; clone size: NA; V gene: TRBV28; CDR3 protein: CASSGLAGGGIYNEQFF; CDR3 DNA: TGTGCCAGCAGTGGACTAGCGGGAGGTGGGATATACAATGAGCAGTTCTTC
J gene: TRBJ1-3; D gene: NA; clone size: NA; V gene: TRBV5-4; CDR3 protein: CASSTPGFGNTIYF; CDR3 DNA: TGTGCCAGCAGCACCCCAGGGTTTGGAAACACCATATATTTT
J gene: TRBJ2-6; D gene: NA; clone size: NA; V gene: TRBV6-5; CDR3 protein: CASRSPGAGANVLTF; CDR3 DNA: TGTGCCAGCAGATCTCCAGGGGCTGGGGCCAACGTCCTGACTTTC
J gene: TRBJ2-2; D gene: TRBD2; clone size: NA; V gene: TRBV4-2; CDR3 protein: CASSQGRGAGVNTGELFF; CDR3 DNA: TGTGCCAGCAGCCAAGGGCGTGGGGCGGGAGTTAACACCGGGGAGCTGTTTTTT
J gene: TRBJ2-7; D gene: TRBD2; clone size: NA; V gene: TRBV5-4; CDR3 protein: CASSLAGGQGAYEQYF; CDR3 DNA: TGTGCCAGCAGCTTGGCGGGGGGGCAGGGTGCCTACGAGCAGTACTTC
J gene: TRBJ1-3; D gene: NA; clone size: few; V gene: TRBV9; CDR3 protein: CASSVQSSGNTIYF; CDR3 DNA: TGTGCCAGCAGCGTCCAGAGCTCTGGAAACACCATATATTTT
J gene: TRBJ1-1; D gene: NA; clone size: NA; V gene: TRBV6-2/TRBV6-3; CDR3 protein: CASSYTGRTEAFF; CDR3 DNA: TGTGCCAGCAGTTACACAGGCCGGACTGAAGCTTTCTTT
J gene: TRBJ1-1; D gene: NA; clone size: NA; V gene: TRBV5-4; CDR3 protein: CASSPPGLRSMLMNTEAFF; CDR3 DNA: TGTGCCAGCAGCCCCCCGGGACTACGGTCCATGCTCATGAACACTGAAGCTTTCTTT
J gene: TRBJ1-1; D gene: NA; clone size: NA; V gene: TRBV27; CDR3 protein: CASSRLGDTEAFF; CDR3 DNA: TGTGCCAGCAGTCGCCTCGGGGACACTGAAGCTTTCTTT